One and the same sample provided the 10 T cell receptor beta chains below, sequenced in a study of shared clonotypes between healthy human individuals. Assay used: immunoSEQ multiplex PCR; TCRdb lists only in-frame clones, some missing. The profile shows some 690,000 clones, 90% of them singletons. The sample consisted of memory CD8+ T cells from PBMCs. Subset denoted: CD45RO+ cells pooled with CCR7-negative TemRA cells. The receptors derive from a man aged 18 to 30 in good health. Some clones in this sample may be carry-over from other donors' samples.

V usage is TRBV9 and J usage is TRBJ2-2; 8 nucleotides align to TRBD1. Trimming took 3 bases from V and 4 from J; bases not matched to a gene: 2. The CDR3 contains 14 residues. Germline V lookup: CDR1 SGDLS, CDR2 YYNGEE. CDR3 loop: CASSDDRGTGELFF. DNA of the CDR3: TGTGCCAGCAGCGACGACAGGGGCACCGGGGAGCTGTTTTTT.

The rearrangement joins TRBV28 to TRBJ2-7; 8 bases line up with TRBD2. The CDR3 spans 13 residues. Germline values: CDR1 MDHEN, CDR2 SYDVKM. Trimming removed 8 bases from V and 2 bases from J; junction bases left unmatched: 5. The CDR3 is CASRSSGTYEQYF. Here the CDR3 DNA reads TGTGCCAGCCGGAGTAGCGGGACCTACGAGCAGTACTTC.

The CDR3 nucleotides read TGTGCCAGTAGTATGGGACTCATGAGGGGGACCCAAGCCACAGATACGCAGTATTTT. Its protein product is CASSMGLMRGTQATDTQYF. The rearrangement uses TRBV19 and TRBJ2-3; D is tentatively TRBD1 or TRBD2 (6 bases each). The CDR3 contains 19 residues. The V end lost 3 bases, the J end lost 2 bases, and 24 bases lay between the germline ends. In germline, CDR1 is LNHDA, CDR2 SQIVND (reference sequence).

CDR3 region: CAISESDREGTGELFF. The CDR3 DNA reads as TGTGCCATCAGTGAGTCGGACAGAGAAGGTACCGGGGAGCTGTTTTTT. This chain uses TRBV10-3 with TRBJ2-2; tentatively, D is TRBD1 (6 bases). The V and J ends lost 0 bases and 5 bases respectively, with 13 bases between them. The CDR3 spans 16 residues. In germline, CDR1 is ENHRY, CDR2 SYGVKD.

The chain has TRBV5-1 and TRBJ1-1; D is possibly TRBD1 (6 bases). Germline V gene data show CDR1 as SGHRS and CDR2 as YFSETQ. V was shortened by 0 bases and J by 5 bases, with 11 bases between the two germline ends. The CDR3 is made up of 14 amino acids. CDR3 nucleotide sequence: TGCGCCAGCAGCTTGGGCAGGGGAGGGACTGAAGCTTTCTTT. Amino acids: CASSLGRGGTEAFF.

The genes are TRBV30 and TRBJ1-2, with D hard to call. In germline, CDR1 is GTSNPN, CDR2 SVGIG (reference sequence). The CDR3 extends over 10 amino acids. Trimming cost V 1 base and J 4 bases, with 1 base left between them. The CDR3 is CAWSGYGYTF. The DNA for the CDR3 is TGTGCCTGGAGTGGCTATGGCTACACCTTC.

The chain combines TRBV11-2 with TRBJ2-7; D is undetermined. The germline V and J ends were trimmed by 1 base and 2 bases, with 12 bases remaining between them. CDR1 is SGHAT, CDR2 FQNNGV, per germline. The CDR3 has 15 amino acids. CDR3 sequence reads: CASSLGGGPAYEQYF. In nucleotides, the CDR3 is TGTGCCAGCAGCTTAGGAGGCGGCCCGGCCTACGAGCAGTACTTC.

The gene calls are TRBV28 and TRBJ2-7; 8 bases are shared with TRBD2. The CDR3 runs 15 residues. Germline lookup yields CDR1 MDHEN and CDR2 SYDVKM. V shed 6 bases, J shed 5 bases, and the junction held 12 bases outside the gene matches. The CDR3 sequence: CASSPPGLGLNEQYF. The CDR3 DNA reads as TGTGCCAGCAGCCCGCCGGGACTAGGTCTCAACGAGCAGTACTTC.

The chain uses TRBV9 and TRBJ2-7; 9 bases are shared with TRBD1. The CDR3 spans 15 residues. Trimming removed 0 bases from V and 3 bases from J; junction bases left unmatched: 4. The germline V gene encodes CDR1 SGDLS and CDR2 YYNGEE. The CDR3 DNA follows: TGTGCCAGCAGCGTAGCTGGGACAGGGAGCTACGAGCAGTACTTC. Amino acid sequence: CASSVAGTGSYEQYF.

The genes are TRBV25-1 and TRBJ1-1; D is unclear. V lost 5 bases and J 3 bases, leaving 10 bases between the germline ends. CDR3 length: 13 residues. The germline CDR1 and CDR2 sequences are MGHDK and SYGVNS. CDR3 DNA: TGTGCCAGCAGTCTCACAGAGTACACTGAAGCTTTCTTT. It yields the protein CASSLTEYTEAFF. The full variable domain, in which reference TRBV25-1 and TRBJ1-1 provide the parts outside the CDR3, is EADIYQTPRYLVIGTGKKITLECSQTMGHDKMYWYQQDPGMELHLIHYSYGVNSTEKGDLSSESTVSRIRTEHFPLTLESARPSHTSQYLCASSLTEYTEAFFGQGTRLTVV.